This T cell receptor (beta chain) emerged from a study of a mutant IDH1 vaccine in newly diagnosed glioma. Turning to the study itself: The patients were given eight vaccinations, one each in weeks 1, 3, 5, 7, 11, 15, 19 and 23. Patients were started on vaccination 4-6 weeks after radiotherapy alone, or with temozolomide cycles. Beforehand, treatment had been radiotherapy, temozolomide, or both; the majority received both.

In the case of this clone: What it binds is unknown.

The protocol was immunoSEQ multiplex PCR, while the TCRdb copy is restricted to in-frame clones and leaves out a portion. The sample carries around 54,000 clones, 80% to 90% recorded once. Time point here: week 23, last vaccination. The vaccine gave 300 ug of a 20-mer mutant IDH1 peptide subcutaneously per dose. New WHO grade 3 or 4 IDH1-mutant, ATRX-lost astrocytomas were present in all donors. Trimming stripped 1 base from V and 3 bases from J, with 7 bases between. This CDR3 has 13 amino acids. CDR1 and CDR2 from the germline V gene are LNHNV and YYDKDF (reference sequence). The sequence was obtained from a middle-aged man with glioma. The rearrangement uses TRBV15 and TRBJ2-7; D perhaps matches TRBD1 (6 bases). Sequences were derived from PBMCs, sampled from a glioma patient whose treatment included an IDH1 peptide vaccine. The CDR3 bases are TGTGCCACCAGCAGAGTACAGGGCTACGAGCAGTACTTC. Its translation is CATSRVQGYEQYF.